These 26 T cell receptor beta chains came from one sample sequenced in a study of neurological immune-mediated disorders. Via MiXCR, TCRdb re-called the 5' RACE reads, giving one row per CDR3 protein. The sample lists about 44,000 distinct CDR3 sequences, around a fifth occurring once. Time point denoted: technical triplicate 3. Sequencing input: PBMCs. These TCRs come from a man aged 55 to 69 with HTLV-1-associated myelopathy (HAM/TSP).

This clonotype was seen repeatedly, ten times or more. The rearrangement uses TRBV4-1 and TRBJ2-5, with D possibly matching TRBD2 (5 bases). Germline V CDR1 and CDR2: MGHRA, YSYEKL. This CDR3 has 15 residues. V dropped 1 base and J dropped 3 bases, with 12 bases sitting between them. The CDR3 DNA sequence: TGCGCCAGCAGCCAAGTTGACTATCAAGAAGAGACCCAGTACTTC. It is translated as CASSQVDYQEETQYF.

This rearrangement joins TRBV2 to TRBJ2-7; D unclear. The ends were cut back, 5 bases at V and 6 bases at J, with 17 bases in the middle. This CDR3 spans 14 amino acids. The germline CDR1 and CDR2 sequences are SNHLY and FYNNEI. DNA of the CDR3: TGTGCCAGCAGTCCAAGTACGGCCCTGGGCGAGCAGTACTTC. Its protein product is CASSPSTALGEQYF.

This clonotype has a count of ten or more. The CDR3 DNA follows: TGTGCCAGCAGCTTAAACGGGGGGCATGGGGCCAACGTCCTGACTTTC. It codes for CASSLNGGHGANVLTF. The chain joins TRBV11-1 to TRBJ2-6; D may be TRBD2 (7 bases). The V end lost 2 bases, the J end lost 3 bases, and 11 bases lay between the germline ends. Germline loops: CDR1 SGHAT, CDR2 FQDESV (reference sequence). The CDR3 covers 16 residues.

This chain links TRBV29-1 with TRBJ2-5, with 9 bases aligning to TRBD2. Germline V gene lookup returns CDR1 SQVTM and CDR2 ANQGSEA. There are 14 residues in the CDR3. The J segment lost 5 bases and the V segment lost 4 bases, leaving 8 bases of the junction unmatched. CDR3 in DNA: TGCAGCGTTGGAAGCGGCGGGGGGGCGGAGACCCAGTACTTC. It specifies CSVGSGGGAETQYF.

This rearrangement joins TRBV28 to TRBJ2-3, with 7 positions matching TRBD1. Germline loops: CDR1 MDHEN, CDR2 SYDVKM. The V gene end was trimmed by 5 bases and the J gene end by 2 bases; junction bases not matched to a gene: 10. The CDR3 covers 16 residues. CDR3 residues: CASSTAGGIFTDTQYF. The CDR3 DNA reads TGTGCCAGCAGTACGGCAGGGGGTATTTTCACAGATACGCAGTATTTT.

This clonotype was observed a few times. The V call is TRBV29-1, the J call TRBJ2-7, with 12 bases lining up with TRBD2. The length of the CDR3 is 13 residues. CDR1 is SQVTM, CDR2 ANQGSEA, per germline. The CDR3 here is CSAGTSGRGEQYF. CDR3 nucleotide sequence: TGCAGTGCTGGGACTAGCGGGCGTGGCGAGCAGTACTTC.

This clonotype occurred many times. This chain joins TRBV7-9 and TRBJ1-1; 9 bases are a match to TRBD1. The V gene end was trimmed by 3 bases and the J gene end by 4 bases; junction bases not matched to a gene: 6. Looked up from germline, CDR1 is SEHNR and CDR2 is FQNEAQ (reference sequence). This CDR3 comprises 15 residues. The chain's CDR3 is CASSFSGTGSTEAFF. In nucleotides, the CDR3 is TGTGCCAGCAGCTTCTCTGGGACAGGGAGCACTGAAGCTTTCTTT. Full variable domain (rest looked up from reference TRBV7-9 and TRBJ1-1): DTGVSQNPRHKITKRGQNVTFRCDPISEHNRLYWYRQTLGQGPEFLTYFQNEAQLEKSRLLSDRFSAERPKGSFSTLEIQRTEQGDSAMYLCASSFSGTGSTEAFFGQGTRLTVV.

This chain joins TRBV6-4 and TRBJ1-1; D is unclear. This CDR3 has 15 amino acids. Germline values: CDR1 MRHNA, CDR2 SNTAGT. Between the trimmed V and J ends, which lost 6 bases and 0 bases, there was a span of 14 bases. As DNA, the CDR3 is TGTGCCAGCAGCCCCCAAAAGGGCCTGAACACTGAAGCTTTCTTT. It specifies CASSPQKGLNTEAFF.

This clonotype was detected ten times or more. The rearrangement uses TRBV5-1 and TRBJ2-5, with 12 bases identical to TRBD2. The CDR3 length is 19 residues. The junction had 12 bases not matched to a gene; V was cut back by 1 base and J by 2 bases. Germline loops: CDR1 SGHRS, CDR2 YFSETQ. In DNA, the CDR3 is TGCGCCAGCAGCTTGCGTCTGACTAGCGGGAGAGGTGGGCAAGAGACCCAGTACTTC. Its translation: CASSLRLTSGRGGQETQYF.

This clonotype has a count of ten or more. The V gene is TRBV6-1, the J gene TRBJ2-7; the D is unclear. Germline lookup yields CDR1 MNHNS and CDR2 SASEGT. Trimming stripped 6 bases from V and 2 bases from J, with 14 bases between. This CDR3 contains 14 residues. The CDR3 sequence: CASSRSQPPYEQYF. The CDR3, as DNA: TGTGCCAGCAGCCGAAGCCAGCCTCCCTACGAGCAGTACTTC.

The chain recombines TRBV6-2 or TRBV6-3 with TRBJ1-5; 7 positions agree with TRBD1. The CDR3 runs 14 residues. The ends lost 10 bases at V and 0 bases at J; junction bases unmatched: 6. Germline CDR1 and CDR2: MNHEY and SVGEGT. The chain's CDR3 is CATLRQGSNQPQHF. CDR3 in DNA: TGTGCCACCCTTAGACAGGGTAGCAATCAGCCCCAGCATTTT.

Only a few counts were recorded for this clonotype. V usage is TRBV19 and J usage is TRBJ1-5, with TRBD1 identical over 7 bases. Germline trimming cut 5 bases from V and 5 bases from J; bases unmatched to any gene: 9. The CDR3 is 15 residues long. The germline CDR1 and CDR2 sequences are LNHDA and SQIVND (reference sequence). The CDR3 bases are TGTGCCAGTAGTCCGAATACAGGGACAGATCAGCCCCAGCATTTT. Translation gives CASSPNTGTDQPQHF. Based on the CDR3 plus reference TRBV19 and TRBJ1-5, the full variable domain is DGGITQSPKYLFRKEGQNVTLSCEQNLNHDAMYWYRQDPGQGLRLIYYSQIVNDFQKGDIAEGYSVSREKKESFPLTVTSAQKNPTAFYLCASSPNTGTDQPQHFGDGTRLSIL.

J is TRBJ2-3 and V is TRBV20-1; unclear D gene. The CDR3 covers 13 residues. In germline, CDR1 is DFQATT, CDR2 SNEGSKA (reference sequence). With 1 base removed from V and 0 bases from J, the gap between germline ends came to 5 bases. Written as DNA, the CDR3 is TGCAGTGCTAGAGGGGTTAGCACAGATACGCAGTATTTT. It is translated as CSARGVSTDTQYF.

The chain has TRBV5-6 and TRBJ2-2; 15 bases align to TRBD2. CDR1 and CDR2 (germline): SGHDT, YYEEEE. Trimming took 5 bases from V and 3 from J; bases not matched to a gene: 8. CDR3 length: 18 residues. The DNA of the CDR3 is TGTGCCAGCAGTGGCGGACTAGCGGGAGGGCCCGACACCGGGGAGCTGTTTTTT. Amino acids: CASSGGLAGGPDTGELFF.

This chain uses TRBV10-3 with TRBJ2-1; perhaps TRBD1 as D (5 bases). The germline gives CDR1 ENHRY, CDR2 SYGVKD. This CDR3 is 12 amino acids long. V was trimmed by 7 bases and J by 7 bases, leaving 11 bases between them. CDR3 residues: CAIKGKENEQFF. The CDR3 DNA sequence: TGTGCCATCAAGGGGAAAGAGAATGAGCAGTTCTTC.

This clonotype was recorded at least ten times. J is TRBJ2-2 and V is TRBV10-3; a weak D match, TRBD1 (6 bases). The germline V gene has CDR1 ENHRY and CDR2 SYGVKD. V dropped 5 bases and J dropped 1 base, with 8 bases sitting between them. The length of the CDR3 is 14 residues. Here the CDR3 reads CAISHRVNTGELFF. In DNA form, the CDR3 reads TGTGCCATCAGTCACAGGGTGAACACCGGGGAGCTGTTTTTT.

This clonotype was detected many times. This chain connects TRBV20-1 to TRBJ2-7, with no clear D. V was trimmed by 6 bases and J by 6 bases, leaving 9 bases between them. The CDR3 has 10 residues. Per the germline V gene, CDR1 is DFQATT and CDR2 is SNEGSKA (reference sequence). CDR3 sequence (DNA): TGCAGTGCGGGTGTGGCCGAGCAGTACTTC. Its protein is CSAGVAEQYF.

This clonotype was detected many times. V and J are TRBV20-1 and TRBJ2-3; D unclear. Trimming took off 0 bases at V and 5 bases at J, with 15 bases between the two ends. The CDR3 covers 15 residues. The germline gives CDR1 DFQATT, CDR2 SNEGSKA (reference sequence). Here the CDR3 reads CSARDQETLRDTQYF. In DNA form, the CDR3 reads TGCAGTGCTAGAGATCAGGAAACATTGAGAGATACGCAGTATTTT.

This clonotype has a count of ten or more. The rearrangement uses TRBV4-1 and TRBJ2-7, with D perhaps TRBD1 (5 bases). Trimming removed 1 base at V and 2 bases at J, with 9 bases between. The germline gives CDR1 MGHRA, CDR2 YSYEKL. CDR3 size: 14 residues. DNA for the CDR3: TGCGCCAGCAGCCAAGGACAGCCCACCTACGAGCAGTACTTC. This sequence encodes CASSQGQPTYEQYF.

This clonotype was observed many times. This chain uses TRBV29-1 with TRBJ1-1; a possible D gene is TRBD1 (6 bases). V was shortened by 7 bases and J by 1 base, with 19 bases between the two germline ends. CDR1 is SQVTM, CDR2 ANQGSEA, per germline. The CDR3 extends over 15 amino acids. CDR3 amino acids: CSAPSLDSQNTEAFF. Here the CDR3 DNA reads TGCAGCGCCCCGTCCCTGGACAGCCAGAACACTGAAGCTTTCTTT. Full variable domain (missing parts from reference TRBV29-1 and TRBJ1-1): SAVISQKPSRDICQRGTSLTIQCQVDSQVTMMFWYRQQPGQSLTLIATANQGSEATYESGFVIDKFPISRPNLTFSTLTVSNMSPEDSSIYLCSAPSLDSQNTEAFFGQGTRLTVV.

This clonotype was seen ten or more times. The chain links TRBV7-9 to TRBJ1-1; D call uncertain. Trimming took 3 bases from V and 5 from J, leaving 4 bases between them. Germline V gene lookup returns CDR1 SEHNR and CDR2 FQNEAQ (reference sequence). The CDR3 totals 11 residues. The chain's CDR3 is CASSLGTEAFF. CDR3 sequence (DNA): TGTGCCAGCAGCTTGGGGACTGAAGCTTTCTTT. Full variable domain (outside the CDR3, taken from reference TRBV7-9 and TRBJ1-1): DTGVSQNPRHKITKRGQNVTFRCDPISEHNRLYWYRQTLGQGPEFLTYFQNEAQLEKSRLLSDRFSAERPKGSFSTLEIQRTEQGDSAMYLCASSLGTEAFFGQGTRLTVV.

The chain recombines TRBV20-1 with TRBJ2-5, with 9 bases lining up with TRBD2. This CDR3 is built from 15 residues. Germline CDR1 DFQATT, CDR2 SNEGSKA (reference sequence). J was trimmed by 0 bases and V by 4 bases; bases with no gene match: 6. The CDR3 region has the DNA TGCAGTGCTACCTCTCAGCGGGAGGACCAAGAGACCCAGTACTTC. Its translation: CSATSQREDQETQYF.

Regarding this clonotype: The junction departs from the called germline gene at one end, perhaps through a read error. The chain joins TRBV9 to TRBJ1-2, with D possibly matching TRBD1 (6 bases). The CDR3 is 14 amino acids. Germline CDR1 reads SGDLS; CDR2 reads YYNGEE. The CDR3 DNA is TGTGCAAGCAGCGTAGCGGGGGCGCCGCTCGGCTACACCTTC. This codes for CASSVAGAPLGYTF.

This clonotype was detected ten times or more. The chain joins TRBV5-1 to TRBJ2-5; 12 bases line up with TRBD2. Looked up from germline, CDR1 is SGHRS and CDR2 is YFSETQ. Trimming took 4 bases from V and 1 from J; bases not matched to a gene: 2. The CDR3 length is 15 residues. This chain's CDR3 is CASSRTSGTQETQYF. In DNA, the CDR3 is TGCGCCAGCAGCAGGACTAGCGGGACCCAAGAGACCCAGTACTTC.

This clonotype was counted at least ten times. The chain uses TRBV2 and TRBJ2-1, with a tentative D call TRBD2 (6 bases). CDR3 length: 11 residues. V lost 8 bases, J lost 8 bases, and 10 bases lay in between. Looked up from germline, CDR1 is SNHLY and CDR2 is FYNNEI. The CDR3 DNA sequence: TGTGCCAGCGACGGAGGGGATGAGCAGTTCTTC. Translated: CASDGGDEQFF.

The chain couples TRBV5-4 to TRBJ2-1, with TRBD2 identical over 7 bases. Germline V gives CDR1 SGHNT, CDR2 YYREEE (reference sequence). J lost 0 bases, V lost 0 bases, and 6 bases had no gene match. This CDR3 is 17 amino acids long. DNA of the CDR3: TGTGCCAGCAGCTTGGATCGGACGGGGGGCTCCTACAATGAGCAGTTCTTC. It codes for CASSLDRTGGSYNEQFF.